This entry is about one T cell receptor (beta chain). What it binds is not known. This record belongs to a study of cytomegalovirus exposure and HLA in healthy donors. Findings and limits, study-wide: A later analysis linked around 17,000 TCR beta sequences to HLA alleles at 0.05 false discovery rate.

The junction had 4 bases not matched to a gene; V was cut back by 6 bases and J by 6 bases. The germline CDR1 and CDR2 sequences are SGHTA and FQGTGA. The CDR3 sequence is 14 residues long. The primer mix had 60 Vbeta and 13 Jbeta primers. The method was immunoSEQ multiplex PCR; TCRdb's version includes in-frame clones alone and lacks a portion of them. This table has some 130,000 clones, approximately 80% appearing once. The TCR was taken from a man between 25 and 39 years old in good health and CMV-seronegative. The source material was PBMCs. V gene TRBV7-3 combines with J gene TRBJ2-1, with TRBD2 matching over 11 bases. The DNA of the CDR3 is TGTGCCAGCAGACGCACTAGCGGGAGCAATGAGCAGTTCTTC. This sequence encodes CASRRTSGSNEQFF. The variable domain in full, with the rest retrieved from reference TRBV7-3 and TRBJ2-1, is GAGVSQTPSNKVTEKGKYVELRCDPISGHTALYWYRQSLGQGPEFLIYFQGTGAADDSGLPNDRFFAVRPEGSVSTLKIQRTERGDSAVYLCASRRTSGSNEQFFGPGTRLTVL.